Listed below are T cell receptor beta chains from one sample, sequenced in a study of T cell responses to AZD1222 COVID-19 vaccine. Data came from immunoSEQ multiplex PCR; TCRdb stores just in-frame clones and leaves some out. Of approximately 190,000 clones detected, about 94% appear once; the ten largest clones hold 9.2%. The sequenced sample was peripheral blood, obtained on day 0 of AZD1222 vaccination. Receptor source: an adult in good health. Each CDR3 is given with its conserved first and last residue. The D gene is left open where the match is weak.

-	TRBV9	TRBJ2-3	CASSAYSTDTQYF
TRBD2	TRBV6-6	TRBJ2-7	CASSGGLAGGVYEQYF
-	TRBV20-1	TRBJ1-2	CSANSHYGYTF
-	TRBV7-3	TRBJ2-7	CASSLITGGEQYF
TRBD1	TRBV18	TRBJ1-2	CASSPIGTGGSNYGYTF
TRBD1	TRBV5-4	TRBJ1-2	CASSPRGRDGYTF
-	TRBV24-1	TRBJ2-1	CATSAVSGALGSYNEQFF
TRBD1	TRBV10-3	TRBJ2-7	CAISDQGQGQIEQYF
TRBD2	TRBV7-3	TRBJ2-2	CASSLIAGGAGELFF
-	TRBV6-5	TRBJ1-2	CASGVVYGYTF
-	TRBV24-1	TRBJ1-1	CATKGEGKNTEAFF
-	TRBV18	TRBJ1-6	CASSPDGTISPLHF
-	TRBV5-1	TRBJ2-7	CASSPRTGASYEQYF
-	TRBV14	TRBJ1-6	CASSQRWGGDSPLHF
-	TRBV9	TRBJ2-2	CASSVGRGPVTGELFF
TRBD2	TRBV13	TRBJ2-5	CASSLAGGPKTQYF
-	TRBV4-2	TRBJ1-4	CASSQDYGEKLFF
-	TRBV5-3	TRBJ2-7	CARRADSRSSYEQYF
-	TRBV2	TRBJ1-4	CASSEVNEKLFF
-	TRBV28	TRBJ1-5	CASSSRPAVPNQPQHF
-	TRBV7-2	TRBJ2-2	CASSLERQVGELFF
TRBD2	TRBV9	TRBJ2-7	CASSEGLGLAPSSYEQYF
-	TRBV29-1	TRBJ2-2	CSGRQRTGELFF
TRBD1	TRBV15	TRBJ1-5	CATSTRQGSNQPQHF
TRBD1	TRBV6-2/TRBV6-3	TRBJ2-3	CASSYPRDSTSTDTQYF
-	TRBV6-5	TRBJ1-6	CASSYAGENSPLHF
-	TRBV7-9	TRBJ2-1	CASSPELSRSYNEQFF
-	TRBV7-2	TRBJ1-2	CASSLERGFHYGYTF
TRBD1	TRBV28	TRBJ1-5	CASIQAQGGNQPQHF
-	TRBV5-1	TRBJ2-2	CASSLAGATGTGELFF
TRBD1	TRBV28	TRBJ1-1	CASRRDRARTEAFF
TRBD1	TRBV28	TRBJ2-7	CASSPHQTGVNEQYF
TRBD2	TRBV7-8	TRBJ2-7	CASSLATLGGSGEQYF
-	TRBV12-2	TRBJ2-7	CASRLGEGLVVYEQYF
TRBD1	TRBV29-1	TRBJ2-3	CSVGGQGTDTQYF
TRBD1	TRBV7-9	TRBJ2-1	CASSSWTGGTYNEQFF
-	TRBV7-9	TRBJ2-6	CASSLAGGTGANVLTF
-	TRBV7-8	TRBJ2-3	CASSPGIGGRGTDTQYF
-	TRBV9	TRBJ2-3	CASSVDLSGDTQYF
-	TRBV19	TRBJ2-1	CASSIEAGGYGGRAHEQFF
-	TRBV5-6	TRBJ1-2	CASSSGPAPHGYTF
TRBD1	TRBV5-8	TRBJ2-7	CASSLGDRPYEQYF
-	TRBV6-5	TRBJ2-3	CASSYQGLRTDTQYF
TRBD1	TRBV30	TRBJ1-2	CAWNQGGYGYTF
-	TRBV9	TRBJ1-1	CASSDGHSSEAFF
TRBD2	TRBV10-3	TRBJ2-7	CAISAGLAGDGSYEQYF
-	TRBV25-1	TRBJ2-5	CASSEYAFGQVVETQYF
-	TRBV7-2	TRBJ2-7	CASSSGSGYEQYF
-	TRBV29-1	TRBJ1-5	CSVEVGPFQPQHF
-	TRBV19	TRBJ1-2	CASTESGNYGYTF
TRBD1	TRBV28	TRBJ2-7	CASRPNHPGQGSYEQYF
TRBD2	TRBV30	TRBJ2-7	CAWDSGGTYEQYF